These 9 T cell receptor beta chains came from one sample sequenced in a study of beta chain features in type 1 diabetes. TCRB transcripts that were expressed got sequenced, as all of the isolated RNA had been reverse transcribed. This table comes from immunoSEQ multiplex PCR, and its TCRdb copy is limited to in-frame clones, with some not included. The table shows 250,000 to 350,000 clones, with less than 15% occurring only once. Source material: central memory CD4+ T cells from blood. The receptors stem from a man younger than 45 in good health.

J is TRBJ1-2 and V is TRBV30; D remains unclear. V gave up 1 base and J gave up 2 bases, with 8 bases separating them. Per the germline V gene, CDR1 is GTSNPN and CDR2 is SVGIG (reference sequence). The CDR3 totals 13 residues. CDR3 in DNA: TGTGCCTGGAGTGACGGCGTAAACTATGGCTACACCTTC. This encodes CAWSDGVNYGYTF.

The chain recombines TRBV29-1 with TRBJ1-2; TRBD1 agrees at 7 bases. This CDR3 has 12 residues. CDR1 is SQVTM and CDR2 is ANQGSEA in the germline V gene. The junction had 10 bases not matched to a gene; V was cut back by 7 bases and J by 8 bases. CDR3 loop: CSGQGTVEGYTF. As DNA, the CDR3 is TGCAGCGGTCAAGGGACAGTCGAAGGCTACACCTTC.

The chain recombines TRBV5-1 with TRBJ2-7; possibly TRBD2 for D (6 bases). The CDR3 is made up of 14 amino acids. Trimming removed 4 bases from V and 2 bases from J, with 13 bases in between. Germline assignment: CDR1 SGHRS and CDR2 YFSETQ. Here the CDR3 reads CASSLGGRTYEQYF. In nucleotides, the CDR3 is TGCGCCAGCAGCCTGGGGGGACGGACCTACGAGCAGTACTTC.

The chain employs TRBV5-6 and TRBJ2-3; weak D call: TRBD1 (6 bases). This CDR3 has 15 residues. From germline, CDR1 is SGHDT and CDR2 YYEEEE. V was trimmed by 4 bases and J by 1 base, leaving 13 bases between them. CDR3 loop: CASSTQNRGTDTQYF. The DNA for the CDR3 is TGTGCCAGCAGCACACAGAACAGGGGCACAGATACGCAGTATTTT. Combining the CDR3 with reference TRBV5-6 and TRBJ2-3 gives the whole variable domain DAGVTQSPTHLIKTRGQQVTLRCSPKSGHDTVSWYQQALGQGPQFIFQYYEEEERQRGNFPDRFSGHQFPNYSSELNVNALLLGDSALYLCASSTQNRGTDTQYFGPGTRLTVL.

The chain recombines TRBV29-1 with TRBJ1-2; weak D call: TRBD1 (6 bases). The germline V gene encodes CDR1 SQVTM and CDR2 ANQGSEA. V was pared by 7 bases and J by 8 bases, with 26 bases between. The CDR3 consists of 15 residues. The CDR3, as DNA: TGCAGCGCCCCCGGAGAAAGAACAAGGGGGGGCGGCTACACCTTC. Amino acids: CSAPGERTRGGGYTF.

V usage is TRBV7-8 and J usage is TRBJ2-7; weak D call: TRBD2 (6 bases). V was clipped by 8 bases and J by 7 bases, with 21 bases between them. The CDR3 totals 14 residues. Germline CDR1 reads SGHVS; CDR2 reads FQNEAQ. The CDR3 DNA reads as TGTGCCAGCCACCCCGGCGGAGGGCCAGGGGAGCAGTACGTC. Translated: CASHPGGGPGEQYV.

The CDR3 loop reads CASSPTPLGSGTDTQYF. The CDR3 nucleotides read TGCGCCAGCAGCCCCACCCCACTAGGTTCTGGCACAGATACGCAGTATTTT. This chain links TRBV5-1 with TRBJ2-3; the D gene is possibly TRBD2 (5 bases). Germline CDR1 reads SGHRS; CDR2 reads YFSETQ. Trimming removed 4 bases at V and 1 base at J, with 19 bases between. The CDR3 is 17 residues long.

The chain carries TRBV2 and TRBJ1-2, with no clear D. The CDR3 covers 13 residues. From germline, CDR1 is SNHLY and CDR2 FYNNEI. The V gene lost 5 bases and the J gene lost 7 bases, with 14 bases spanning the gap. CDR3 nucleotides: TGTGCCAGCAGTTACTCGACCTTTGGTGGCTACACCTTC. It is translated as CASSYSTFGGYTF.

This clone was detected only a few times. The gene calls are TRBV7-3 and TRBJ2-1, with 10 bases lining up with TRBD2. The germline CDR1 and CDR2 sequences are SGHTA and FQGTGA. The CDR3 contains 15 residues. V lost 5 bases, J lost 9 bases, and 10 bases stayed unmatched. The DNA of the CDR3 is TGTGCCAGCAGCCAAACGGCTAGCGGGAGTGGTGAGCAGTTCTTC. Residues: CASSQTASGSGEQFF.